These 30 T cell receptor beta chains share one sample of origin, sequenced in a study of cytomegalovirus exposure and HLA in healthy donors. Primers for the PCR totalled 60 Vbeta and 13 Jbeta. The repertoire was sequenced with immunoSEQ multiplex PCR; TCRdb's copy has only in-frame clones and lacks some. Found here are 150,000 to 200,000 clones, about 70% of them singletons; the top ten hold over 9.5%. The sequenced material came from PBMCs. The receptor source for this set is a young man in good health and CMV-seropositive.

V is TRBV28 and J is TRBJ2-1; TRBD2 aligns across 9 bases. CDR3 size: 16 residues. The V gene end was trimmed by 5 bases and the J gene end by 2 bases; junction bases not matched to a gene: 7. Germline CDR1 reads MDHEN; CDR2 reads SYDVKM. CDR3 loop: CASSPFSGSTYNEQFF. Written as DNA, the CDR3 is TGTGCCAGCAGTCCGTTTAGCGGGAGCACCTACAATGAGCAGTTCTTC.

The genes are TRBV5-1 and TRBJ1-2; D gene ambiguous. Trimming cost V 0 bases and J 8 bases, with 17 bases left between them. Germline-derived CDR1 and CDR2 are SGHRS and YFSETQ. The CDR3 has 15 residues. For the CDR3, the DNA is TGCGCCAGCAGCTTGGATCTGCGGGAAACCGGAGGCTACACCTTC. This sequence encodes CASSLDLRETGGYTF.

CDR3 coding DNA: TGTGCCAGCAGCCGATCAGGGCCAACCTACGAGCAGTACTTC. It translates to CASSRSGPTYEQYF. The rearrangement links TRBV13 to TRBJ2-5; D possibly corresponds to TRBD1 (5 bases). The J call is doubtful: the DNA matches TRBJ2-7 better. The CDR3 extends over 14 amino acids. CDR1 and CDR2 (germline): PRHDT, FYEKMQ (reference sequence).

This clone occurred a few times. The chain links TRBV10-3 to TRBJ2-1; 11 nucleotides match TRBD2. There are 16 residues in the CDR3. Germline V gene data show CDR1 as ENHRY and CDR2 as SYGVKD. Trimming took 6 bases from V and 4 from J; bases not matched to a gene: 8. The CDR3 loop is CAIRPGLAGGYNEQFF. In DNA, the CDR3 is TGTGCCATCAGACCCGGACTAGCGGGCGGATACAATGAGCAGTTCTTC.

The chain employs TRBV5-1 and TRBJ1-2, with TRBD1 matching 7 bases. Germline-derived CDR1 and CDR2 are SGHRS and YFSETQ. The CDR3 extends over 14 amino acids. The V and J ends lost 4 bases and 7 bases, in that order; junction bases with no gene match: 10. The CDR3 spells CASSLQQGSGGYTF. The CDR3 coding sequence is TGCGCCAGCAGCCTACAACAGGGGAGCGGTGGCTACACCTTC.

The V call is TRBV4-2, the J call TRBJ2-5; TRBD2 aligns across 14 bases. The CDR3 length is 16 residues. The J segment lost 1 base and the V segment lost 4 bases, leaving 2 bases of the junction unmatched. CDR1 is LGHNA and CDR2 is YNFKEQ in the germline V gene. CDR3 sequence (DNA): TGTGCCAGCAGCCGACTAGCGGGAGGGTCCCAAGAGACCCAGTACTTC. It is translated as CASSRLAGGSQETQYF.

The chain recombines TRBV28 with TRBJ2-7; 7 nucleotides match TRBD2. This CDR3 has 15 residues. Germline V CDR1 and CDR2: MDHEN, SYDVKM. Trimming removed 4 bases from V and 0 bases from J; junction bases left unmatched: 6. CDR3 in amino acids: CASSSVGGPSYEQYF. CDR3 bases: TGTGCCAGCAGTTCCGTGGGAGGGCCCTCCTACGAGCAGTACTTC.

The rearrangement joins TRBV28 to TRBJ2-7; 12 bases map to TRBD1. V was pared by 6 bases and J by 4 bases, with 10 bases of the junction left unmatched. The V gene's germline CDR1 is MDHEN and CDR2 SYDVKM. This CDR3 comprises 16 residues. The CDR3 DNA sequence: TGTGCCAGCAGCCCCTCGGGACAGGGGGCGGAATACGAGCAGTACTTC. Encoded protein: CASSPSGQGAEYEQYF.

There are a few counts of this clone. The chain carries TRBV6-1 and TRBJ2-7; 8 positions agree with TRBD2. The CDR3 contains 13 residues. CDR1 is MNHNS, CDR2 SASEGT, per germline. J lost 2 bases, V lost 7 bases, and 4 bases had no gene match. CDR3 residues: CASKERETYEQYF. CDR3 DNA sequence: TGTGCCAGCAAAGAGCGGGAGACCTACGAGCAGTACTTC.

The chain combines TRBV5-1 with TRBJ2-7; TRBD1 might be the D (5 bases). Trimming removed 2 bases from V and 4 bases from J, with 10 bases in between. The CDR3 is 13 amino acids. The germline CDR1 and CDR2 sequences are SGHRS and YFSETQ. CDR3 region: CASSLWTSYEQYF. DNA of the CDR3: TGCGCCAGCAGCTTATGGACATCGTACGAGCAGTACTTC. Based on the CDR3 plus reference TRBV5-1 and TRBJ2-7, the full variable domain is KAGVTQTPRYLIKTRGQQVTLSCSPISGHRSVSWYQQTPGQGLQFLFEYFSETQRNKGNFPGRFSGRQFSNSRSEMNVSTLELGDSALYLCASSLWTSYEQYFGPGTRLTVT.

This chain connects TRBV5-1 to TRBJ1-2; 9 bases fit TRBD1. Germline V lookup: CDR1 SGHRS, CDR2 YFSETQ. Trimming removed 7 bases from V and 4 bases from J; junction bases left unmatched: 11. The CDR3 has 15 amino acids. CDR3: CASANPGQGGYGYTF. In nucleotides, the CDR3 is TGCGCCAGCGCAAACCCGGGACAGGGTGGCTATGGCTACACCTTC.

V is TRBV6-1 and J is TRBJ2-5, with D possibly matching TRBD2 (5 bases). CDR1 and CDR2 (germline): MNHNS, SASEGT. This CDR3 has 12 residues. Trimming left V 1 base short and J 13 bases short, with 13 bases between. In nucleotides, the CDR3 is TGTGCCAGCAGTGAAGAAACTAGGGTTCCGTACTTC. As protein: CASSEETRVPYF.

The chain links TRBV30 to TRBJ1-5; the D is unclear. The V gene lost 2 bases and the J gene lost 4 bases, with 12 bases spanning the gap. The CDR3 runs to 14 residues. In germline, CDR1 is GTSNPN, CDR2 SVGIG (reference sequence). As DNA, the CDR3 is TGTGCCTGGAGTAATGGACGGACTAATCAGCCCCAGCATTTT. Translating it yields CAWSNGRTNQPQHF.

This clone was seen a handful of times. The J gene is TRBJ2-7, the V gene TRBV5-1, with TRBD1 as a possible D gene (6 bases). The CDR3 has 14 amino acids. CDR1 is SGHRS, CDR2 YFSETQ, per germline. V was shortened by 2 bases and J by 5 bases, with 14 bases between the two germline ends. This chain's CDR3 is CASSFRGAGDEQYF. The DNA of the CDR3 is TGCGCCAGCAGCTTTCGTGGGGCAGGGGACGAGCAGTACTTC.

The chain joins TRBV6-6 to TRBJ2-7; 8 nucleotides line up with TRBD1. This CDR3 contains 16 residues. In germline, CDR1 is MNHNY, CDR2 SVGAGI (reference sequence). J gave up 1 base and V 3 bases, and 8 bases lay outside the gene matches. CDR3 in amino acids: CASSYSFGTGSYEQYF. The CDR3 coding sequence is TGTGCCAGCAGTTATAGCTTCGGGACAGGTTCCTACGAGCAGTACTTC.

The chain recombines TRBV12-5 with TRBJ2-1; 13 bases align to TRBD2. V lost 3 bases to trimming and J lost 5 bases; unmatched junction nucleotides: 7. CDR1 and CDR2 from the germline V gene are LGHNT and FRNRAP. The length of the CDR3 is 17 residues. The CDR3 DNA reads as TGTGCTAGTGGTTTCGGACTAGCGGGAGCTCAGGACAATGAGCAGTTCTTC. It specifies CASGFGLAGAQDNEQFF.

This chain uses TRBV4-1 with TRBJ2-1, with TRBD2 matching 9 bases. The J segment lost 15 bases and the V segment lost 4 bases, leaving 13 bases of the junction unmatched. CDR1 is MGHRA, CDR2 YSYEKL, per germline. The CDR3 has 14 residues. CDR3 protein: CASSPLGGREVLFF. Written as DNA, the CDR3 is TGCGCCAGCAGCCCTCTAGGCGGGAGGGAGGTTCTGTTCTTC.

CDR3 sequence reads: CASSVEGRGSKNIQYF. The CDR3 DNA reads TGTGCCAGCAGCGTAGAGGGCAGGGGGTCGAAAAACATTCAGTACTTC. The genes are TRBV9 and TRBJ2-4, with TRBD1 matching 7 bases. V dropped 0 bases and J dropped 4; count of bases not matched to a gene: 7. The germline V gene has CDR1 SGDLS and CDR2 YYNGEE. This CDR3 is 16 amino acids long. Based on the CDR3 plus reference TRBV9 and TRBJ2-4, the full variable domain is DSGVTQTPKHLITATGQRVTLRCSPRSGDLSVYWYQQSLDQGLQFLIQYYNGEERAKGNILERFSAQQFPDLHSELNLSSLELGDSALYFCASSVEGRGSKNIQYFGAGTRLSVL.

V gene TRBV9 combines with J gene TRBJ2-1, with 10 bases matching TRBD2. Germline assignment: CDR1 SGDLS and CDR2 YYNGEE. The CDR3 covers 15 residues. V shed 4 bases, J shed 5 bases, and the junction held 6 bases outside the gene matches. The CDR3: CASSLLAGGNNEQFF. The DNA for the CDR3 is TGTGCCAGCAGCCTATTAGCGGGAGGCAACAATGAGCAGTTCTTC. Full variable domain (remainder filled in from reference TRBV9 and TRBJ2-1): DSGVTQTPKHLITATGQRVTLRCSPRSGDLSVYWYQQSLDQGLQFLIQYYNGEERAKGNILERFSAQQFPDLHSELNLSSLELGDSALYFCASSLLAGGNNEQFFGPGTRLTVL.

The rearrangement joins TRBV5-8 to TRBJ2-5; 9 bases map to TRBD1. The length of the CDR3 is 14 residues. V lost 3 bases to trimming and J lost 3 bases; unmatched junction nucleotides: 3. CDR1 SGHTS and CDR2 YDEGEE come from the germline V gene. Here the CDR3 reads CASSSGTGKETQYF. CDR3 sequence (DNA): TGTGCCAGCAGCTCCGGGACAGGGAAAGAGACCCAGTACTTC.

This chain joins TRBV27 and TRBJ1-5; no clear D gene. This CDR3 is built from 14 residues. The V and J ends lost 8 bases and 0 bases respectively, with 11 bases between them. Germline CDR1 MNHEY, CDR2 SMNVEV (reference sequence). CDR3 protein: CASSLTVSNQPQHF. CDR3 bases: TGTGCCAGCTCCCTCACAGTTAGCAATCAGCCCCAGCATTTT.

The chain is built from TRBV6-5 and TRBJ1-5; no clear D gene. Germline V gene lookup returns CDR1 MNHEY and CDR2 SVGAGI. The CDR3 has 14 amino acids. Trimming removed 10 bases at V and 2 bases at J, with 15 bases between. The CDR3 loop reads CATGGRMGNQPQHF. As DNA, the CDR3 is TGTGCCACCGGCGGGCGCATGGGCAATCAGCCCCAGCATTTT.

The chain links TRBV4-1 to TRBJ2-1; perhaps TRBD1 as D (6 bases). Germline assignment: CDR1 MGHRA and CDR2 YSYEKL. V was pared by 7 bases and J by 7 bases, with 17 bases between. This CDR3 spans 14 amino acids. CDR3 sequence (DNA): TGCGCCAGCACCGACAGGCCCCTGGGGAATGAGCAGTTCTTC. Translated, it gives CASTDRPLGNEQFF.

This clone has a handful of counts. V is TRBV27 and J is TRBJ1-2; TRBD1 agrees at 7 bases. CDR1 is MNHEY, CDR2 SMNVEV, per germline (reference sequence). The CDR3 runs 11 residues. The J segment lost 4 bases and the V segment lost 10 bases, leaving 3 bases of the junction unmatched. Here the CDR3 DNA reads TGTGCCATCGGGGACAGCTATGGCTACACCTTC. This translates into CAIGDSYGYTF.

V is TRBV28 and J is TRBJ2-7, with 14 bases identical to TRBD2. In germline, CDR1 is MDHEN, CDR2 SYDVKM. V gave up 6 bases and J gave up 4 bases; unmatched junction bases: 5. This CDR3 comprises 15 residues. CDR3 sequence (DNA): TGTGCCAGCAGAACAGGGACTAGCGGGGGTTACGAGCAGTACTTC. The encoded protein is CASRTGTSGGYEQYF.

CDR3 in amino acids: CASRGTGQDPYEQYF. The DNA for the CDR3 is TGTGCCAGCAGGGGGACAGGGCAGGATCCCTACGAGCAGTACTTC. The chain recombines TRBV6-5 with TRBJ2-7; 9 bases agree with TRBD1. This CDR3 has 15 residues. The V gene end was trimmed by 6 bases and the J gene end by 2 bases; junction bases not matched to a gene: 8. Germline CDR1 reads MNHEY; CDR2 reads SVGAGI.

This clone was detected once. V and J are TRBV28 and TRBJ2-7; 9 bases align to TRBD1. The CDR3 contains 13 residues. Germline V gives CDR1 MDHEN, CDR2 SYDVKM. Trimming took 3 bases from V and 7 from J; bases not matched to a gene: 4. DNA of the CDR3: TGTGCCAGCAGTTTTGGGACAGGGAGAGAGCAGTACTTC. It yields the protein CASSFGTGREQYF.

The chain is built from TRBV6-5 and TRBJ1-1; TRBD1 might be the D (5 bases). CDR3 size: 16 residues. Germline CDR1 and CDR2: MNHEY and SVGAGI. V dropped 2 bases and J dropped 0 bases, with 13 bases sitting between them. The CDR3 region has the DNA TGTGCCAGCAGTTACGGGGGAGGGACGGTGAACACTGAAGCTTTCTTT. Amino acids: CASSYGGGTVNTEAFF.

The CDR3 spells CASSFTSGWNNEQFF. The DNA for the CDR3 is TGTGCCAGCAGTTTCACTAGCGGGTGGAACAATGAGCAGTTCTTC. V usage is TRBV28 and J usage is TRBJ2-1, with 9 bases aligning to TRBD2. After removal of 3 bases from V and 5 bases from J, the junction contained 5 bases not matched to a gene. The germline gives CDR1 MDHEN, CDR2 SYDVKM. This CDR3 contains 15 residues.

The CDR3 coding sequence is TGTGCCAGCAGCCTAACCCGGGAGCAGTTCTTC. This encodes CASSLTREQFF. The chain recombines TRBV11-2 with TRBJ2-1; no definite D call. Trimming shortened V by 5 bases and J by 10 bases, and 9 bases separated the two germline ends. CDR1 and CDR2 (germline): SGHAT, FQNNGV. The CDR3 is 11 residues long. The full variable domain, completed using reference TRBV11-2 and TRBJ2-1, is EAGVAQSPRYKIIEKRQSVAFWCNPISGHATLYWYQQILGQGPKLLIQFQNNGVVDDSQLPKDRFSAERLKGVDSTLKIQPAKLEDSAVYLCASSLTREQFFGPGTRLTVL.